Following are 26 T cell receptor beta chains from one sample sequenced in a study of T-cell reconstitution after alpha-beta-depleted transplantation in children. A TCRbeta library incorporating unique molecular identifiers was prepared. Each CDR3 protein is one row after TCRdb ran MiXCR on the PCR reads. Counted here are about 690,000 distinct CDR3 sequences, 16% occurring once; the ten biggest clones make up about 1.1%. The material sequenced was PBMCs from the stem cell graft donor, taken from the stem cell graft. The receptors were gathered from a human donor who donated a stem cell graft to a child with acute myeloid leukemia.

In this sample, this clonotype turned up a few times. The chain carries TRBV12-3 or TRBV12-4 and TRBJ1-1, with D maybe TRBD1 (6 bases). CDR3 size: 15 residues. Deletions cut 0 bases from V and 1 base from J, with 9 bases between. The CDR3 loop is CASSLANRENTEAFF. The CDR3 DNA sequence: TGTGCCAGCAGTTTAGCCAACAGGGAGAACACTGAAGCTTTCTTT.

The chain is built from TRBV21-1 and TRBJ2-7; TRBD1 is the table's D call and was not checked against the DNA. TRBV21-1 is a pseudogene. The CDR3 spans 17 residues. The CDR3 loop is CASSPPPAHGVIYEQYF. The CDR3 nucleotides are TGTGCCAGCAGCCCCCCCCCGGCACATGGGGTAATCTACGAGCAGTACTTC.

The rearrangement links TRBV7-3 to TRBJ2-5; D might be TRBD1 (5 bases). From germline, CDR1 is SGHTA and CDR2 FQGTGA. CDR3 size: 15 residues. V lost 0 bases to trimming and J lost 5 bases, with 13 bases between them. This chain's CDR3 is CASSLTGAYGETQYF. CDR3 sequence (DNA): TGTGCCAGCAGCTTAACAGGGGCGTATGGGGAGACCCAGTACTTC.

This clonotype was picked up a small number of times. This chain's CDR3 is CASKLGQNYGYTF. The CDR3 DNA is TGTGCCAGCAAGCTTGGACAGAACTATGGCTACACCTTC. The chain is built from TRBV7-2 and TRBJ1-2; a weak D match, TRBD1 (6 bases). The CDR3 has 13 residues. Per germline, CDR1 SGHTA and CDR2 FQGNSA. Between the trimmed V and J ends, which lost 7 bases and 2 bases, there was a span of 11 bases.

This clonotype was detected only a few times. V gene TRBV4-1 combines with J gene TRBJ2-2, with D perhaps TRBD1 or TRBD2 (5 bases each). Trimming stripped 0 bases from V and 2 bases from J, with 13 bases between. The CDR3 covers 17 residues. Germline V gene lookup returns CDR1 MGHRA and CDR2 YSYEKL. The CDR3, as DNA: TGCGCCAGCAGCCAAGAGTGGAGGACATTAAACACCGGGGAGCTGTTTTTT. Translating gives CASSQEWRTLNTGELFF.

This clonotype was found many times. The chain employs TRBV12-3 or TRBV12-4 and TRBJ1-1; TRBD1 aligns across 7 bases. The CDR3 sequence is 16 residues long. J lost 1 base, V lost 3 bases, and 8 bases had no gene match. The CDR3 loop reads CASSFSAGTANTEAFF. DNA for the CDR3: TGTGCCAGCAGTTTTAGTGCCGGGACAGCGAACACTGAAGCTTTCTTT.

This clonotype was counted ten times or more. The chain uses TRBV12-3 or TRBV12-4 and TRBJ1-2; possibly TRBD1 for D (5 bases). V was cut by 7 bases and J by 4 bases, with 13 bases left in between. This CDR3 spans 13 amino acids. DNA for the CDR3: TGTGCCAGCACCCTCCGGGACCTCTATGGCTACACCTTC. Translated: CASTLRDLYGYTF.

The V gene is TRBV4-3, the J gene TRBJ2-1; D gene ambiguous. The CDR3 runs 13 residues. V was cut by 4 bases and J by 6 bases, with 10 bases left in between. CDR1 and CDR2 from the germline V gene are LGHNA and YSLEER. This CDR3 is CASSPGRSNEQFF. The CDR3 coding sequence is TGCGCCAGCAGCCCCGGCCGGTCCAATGAGCAGTTCTTC.

This clonotype has only one observation. This chain links TRBV30 with TRBJ1-2; D is perhaps TRBD1 (5 bases). The germline V gene has CDR1 GTSNPN and CDR2 SVGIG (reference sequence). The CDR3 runs to 15 residues. V lost 3 bases to trimming and J lost 7 bases, with 21 bases between them. CDR3 in amino acids: CAWRPPGNIVAGYTF. The CDR3 nucleotides are TGTGCCTGGAGACCCCCAGGGAACATCGTAGCTGGCTACACCTTC.

The rearrangement uses TRBV4-1 and TRBJ2-1, with D possibly being TRBD1 or TRBD2 (7 bases each). The V end was cut by 4 bases, the J end by 5 bases, with 12 bases between. Germline-derived CDR1 and CDR2 are MGHRA and YSYEKL. CDR3 length: 14 residues. CDR3 bases: TGCGCCAGCAGCCCCAGGGGGGGGAACAATGAGCAGTTCTTC. It translates to CASSPRGGNNEQFF.

The chain links TRBV20-1 to TRBJ1-5; D gene unclear. The CDR3 consists of 12 residues. Trimming took 2 bases from V and 9 from J, leaving 11 bases between them. Germline values: CDR1 DFQATT, CDR2 SNEGSKA (reference sequence). CDR3 sequence: CSARSGDWPQHF. CDR3 DNA sequence: TGCAGTGCTAGATCCGGGGATTGGCCCCAGCATTTT.

The genes are TRBV6-1 and TRBJ1-1, with TRBD1 as a possible D gene (5 bases). This CDR3 is built from 14 residues. Deletions cut 8 bases from V and 0 bases from J, with 13 bases between. Germline CDR1 and CDR2: MNHNS and SASEGT. Here the CDR3 DNA reads TGTGCCAGCGGGGGGGGGTCCCTGAACACTGAAGCTTTCTTT. It is translated as CASGGGSLNTEAFF.

This rearrangement joins TRBV6-5 to TRBJ2-2, with D uncertain. Germline V gene data show CDR1 as MNHEY and CDR2 as SVGAGI. With 2 bases removed from V and 9 bases from J, the gap between germline ends came to 13 bases. The CDR3 is 14 amino acids. The CDR3 nucleotides are TGTGCCAGCAGTTACCCCTCGGACGAGAGGGAGCTGTTTTTT. It yields the protein CASSYPSDERELFF.

This clonotype was seen ten or more times. The rearrangement links TRBV28 to TRBJ2-5, with 7 bases lining up with TRBD2. Per the germline V gene, CDR1 is MDHEN and CDR2 is SYDVKM. The CDR3 has 18 amino acids. The ends lost 6 bases at V and 2 bases at J; junction bases unmatched: 18. CDR3 amino acids: CASRKPLFVSGWQETQYF. The DNA for the CDR3 is TGTGCCAGCAGGAAGCCCCTCTTCGTTAGCGGGTGGCAAGAGACCCAGTACTTC.

This clonotype has a count of ten or more. This chain links TRBV20-1 with TRBJ1-1, with 9 bases fitting TRBD1. CDR1 DFQATT and CDR2 SNEGSKA come from the germline V gene (reference sequence). V was clipped by 7 bases and J by 8 bases; unmatched bases: 8. This CDR3 contains 12 residues. The chain's CDR3 is CSGPGQGTEAFF. CDR3 sequence (DNA): TGCAGTGGCCCGGGACAGGGAACAGAAGCTTTCTTT.

This clonotype was observed many times. J is TRBJ2-1 and V is TRBV20-1, with D uncertain. V dropped 2 bases and J dropped 2 bases, with 4 bases sitting between them. The CDR3 spans 12 residues. Germline V gene sequence: CDR1 DFQATT, CDR2 SNEGSKA (reference sequence). The DNA for the CDR3 is TGCAGTGCTAGACCCACCTACAATGAGCAGTTCTTC. Its translation is CSARPTYNEQFF.

The V call is TRBV5-1, the J call TRBJ1-6; TRBD1 might be the D (6 bases). The CDR3 contains 19 residues. Germline V gene sequence: CDR1 SGHRS, CDR2 YFSETQ. V was shortened by 2 bases and J by 1 base, with 19 bases between the two germline ends. CDR3 protein: CASSFSRGREGSYNSPLHF. The CDR3 DNA follows: TGCGCCAGCAGCTTTAGCCGGGGGCGAGAAGGATCCTATAATTCACCCCTCCACTTT.

This clonotype was recorded many times. The chain has TRBV20-1 and TRBJ2-3, with D perhaps TRBD2 (5 bases). Germline V gene sequence: CDR1 DFQATT, CDR2 SNEGSKA (reference sequence). V gave up 3 bases and J gave up 1 base, with 20 bases separating them. The CDR3 spans 17 residues. CDR3 bases: TGCAGTGCTAGTATTGCGGGTCCCGTTCGGGGCACAGATACGCAGTATTTT. This encodes CSASIAGPVRGTDTQYF.

This clonotype was found a few times. The chain uses TRBV20-1 and TRBJ2-1, with 12 positions matching TRBD2. Germline V CDR1 and CDR2: DFQATT, SNEGSKA (reference sequence). The CDR3 loop spans 15 amino acids. The V gene end was trimmed by 1 base and the J gene end by 8 bases; junction bases not matched to a gene: 6. CDR3 sequence: CSARGTSGDVDEQFF. CDR3 DNA sequence: TGCAGTGCTAGAGGGACTAGCGGGGATGTGGATGAGCAGTTCTTC.

The chain carries TRBV20-1 and TRBJ2-3; TRBD2 matches 8 bases. V lost 8 bases, J lost 2 bases, and 9 bases stayed unmatched. Germline CDR1 is DFQATT and CDR2 is SNEGSKA (reference sequence). This CDR3 region has 14 residues. The CDR3 protein is CSPYPSGSTDTQYF. CDR3 DNA: TGCAGTCCTTATCCTAGCGGGTCCACAGATACGCAGTATTTT.

A few counts support this clonotype. V usage is TRBV5-1 and J usage is TRBJ2-7; 9 bases are a match to TRBD1. The J segment lost 7 bases and the V segment lost 0 bases, leaving 5 bases of the junction unmatched. Germline values: CDR1 SGHRS, CDR2 YFSETQ. This CDR3 has 14 residues. CDR3 coding DNA: TGCGCCAGCAGCTTGGAACAGGGGGCGCGAGAGCAGTACTTC. As protein: CASSLEQGAREQYF.

This clonotype has just a few counts. The V gene is TRBV5-1, the J gene TRBJ2-3, with D unresolved. The CDR3 consists of 14 residues. CDR1 and CDR2 (germline): SGHRS, YFSETQ. Trimming cost V 4 bases and J 3 bases, with 12 bases left between them. The CDR3 here is CASSNPGRTDTQYF. As DNA, the CDR3 is TGCGCCAGCAGCAATCCTGGTCGGACAGATACGCAGTATTTT.

This clonotype showed up many times. The V call is TRBV5-6, the J call TRBJ2-7; 8 bases match TRBD1. This CDR3 has 15 amino acids. CDR1 and CDR2 (germline): SGHDT, YYEEEE. V dropped 4 bases and J dropped 1; count of bases not matched to a gene: 7. The CDR3 loop is CASSADQGASYEQYV. The CDR3 DNA follows: TGTGCCAGCAGCGCGGACCAGGGGGCTTCCTACGAGCAGTACGTC.

This clonotype occurred many times. V and J are TRBV7-9 and TRBJ1-3; the D is unclear. Trimming shortened V by 4 bases and J by 1 base, and 8 bases separated the two germline ends. This CDR3 is 14 amino acids long. Germline V gene sequence: CDR1 SEHNR, CDR2 FQNEAQ (reference sequence). This CDR3 is CASSYAGSGNTIYF. The CDR3 nucleotides read TGTGCCAGCAGCTACGCGGGATCTGGAAACACCATATATTTT.

The chain links TRBV11-2 to TRBJ2-2; TRBD2 is a possible D gene (5 bases). V was cut by 1 base and J by 3 bases, with 18 bases left in between. The CDR3 is 18 residues long. CDR1 is SGHAT, CDR2 FQNNGV, per germline. The CDR3 sequence is CASSLGPPGNSYTGELFF. The CDR3 DNA reads as TGTGCCAGCAGCTTAGGTCCCCCCGGGAATAGCTACACCGGGGAGCTGTTTTTT.

The chain couples TRBV11-2 to TRBJ2-1, with 12 positions matching TRBD2. Germline lookup yields CDR1 SGHAT and CDR2 FQNNGV. V gave up 1 base and J gave up 2 bases; unmatched junction bases: 9. The CDR3 length is 19 residues. In DNA form, the CDR3 reads TGTGCCAGCAGCTTAGGTCATTCTACTAGCGGGGGGCCCTACAATGAGCAGTTCTTC. It yields the protein CASSLGHSTSGGPYNEQFF.